The present T cell receptor beta chain was sequenced within a study of T-cell reconstitution after alpha-beta-depleted transplantation in children. Study-level points and caveats: Reported findings indicate that, about two months after transplant, alpha-beta T cells came from several hundred expanded clones, which were derived from non-depleted graft cells. Some patients showed high day-60 TCRbeta diversity, which derived from surviving recipient T cells and thymic progenitors.

This clonotype was picked up many times. Its matching antigen is unknown. The CDR3 length is 14 residues. Looked up from germline, CDR1 is SGHRS and CDR2 is YFSETQ. The V and J ends lost 0 bases and 0 bases respectively, with 5 bases between them. It was with unique molecular identifiers that the TCRbeta library was prepared. TCRdb re-called the PCR reads with MiXCR, one entry per CDR3 protein. The sample has roughly 200,000 distinct CDR3 sequences, approximately 7% seen once. The source was PBMCs, collected before TCRalphabeta/CD19-depleted stem cell transplant. This TCR was recovered from a boy between 2 and 10 years old with acute lymphoblastic leukemia, due to receive a stem cell transplant. The genes are TRBV5-1 and TRBJ2-3; no definite D call. The DNA of the CDR3 is TGCGCCAGCAGCTTGGAAAAGAGCACAGATACGCAGTATTTT. Protein: CASSLEKSTDTQYF. The full variable domain, completed using reference TRBV5-1 and TRBJ2-3, is KAGVTQTPRYLIKTRGQQVTLSCSPISGHRSVSWYQQTPGQGLQFLFEYFSETQRNKGNFPGRFSGRQFSNSRSEMNVSTLELGDSALYLCASSLEKSTDTQYFGPGTRLTVL.